The 12 T cell receptor beta chains below all came from one sample that was sequenced in a study of T cell responses to AZD1222 COVID-19 vaccine. Assay: immunoSEQ multiplex PCR; the TCRdb copy retains only in-frame clones and omits some. The repertoire holds just over 95,000 clones, roughly nine tenths seen once, with roughly 3.5% in the top ten. The sequencing here drew on peripheral blood, taken on day 0 of AZD1222 vaccination. These TCRs come from an adult in good health.

The chain combines TRBV2 with TRBJ2-1; 7 bases align to TRBD1. Looked up from germline, CDR1 is SNHLY and CDR2 is FYNNEI. This CDR3 region has 13 residues. The J segment lost 7 bases and the V segment lost 4 bases, leaving 4 bases of the junction unmatched. CDR3 sequence reads: CASSGQGINEQFF. The DNA of the CDR3 is TGTGCCAGCAGTGGACAGGGTATAAATGAGCAGTTCTTC.

This rearrangement joins TRBV7-9 to TRBJ2-3; D is uncertain. CDR1 SEHNR and CDR2 FQNEAQ come from the germline V gene (reference sequence). V dropped 2 bases and J dropped 6 bases, with 6 bases sitting between them. The CDR3 contains 12 residues. CDR3 nucleotides: TGTGCCAGCAGCTTAATAGTGGATACGCAGTATTTT. The encoded protein is CASSLIVDTQYF. Full variable domain (missing parts from reference TRBV7-9 and TRBJ2-3): DTGVSQNPRHKITKRGQNVTFRCDPISEHNRLYWYRQTLGQGPEFLTYFQNEAQLEKSRLLSDRFSAERPKGSFSTLEIQRTEQGDSAMYLCASSLIVDTQYFGPGTRLTVL.

V and J are TRBV6-1 and TRBJ2-3; weak D call: TRBD1 (6 bases). Germline values: CDR1 MNHNS, CDR2 SASEGT. This CDR3 has 17 residues. V was clipped by 2 bases and J by 5 bases, with 20 bases between them. The CDR3 DNA is TGTGCCAGCAGTGAAAACGTACCGGACAGAAGATTAGATACGCAGTATTTT. It is translated as CASSENVPDRRLDTQYF.

V usage is TRBV3-1 (or the pseudogene TRBV3-2) and J usage is TRBJ2-3; D is unresolved. Trimming removed 3 bases at V and 5 bases at J, with 12 bases between. The CDR3 extends over 14 amino acids. Looked up from germline, CDR1 is LGHDT and CDR2 is YNNKEL (reference sequence). The CDR3 DNA is TGTGCCAGCAGCCACCGATCTGTTCGAGATACGCAGTATTTT. This translates into CASSHRSVRDTQYF.

The rearrangement uses TRBV5-1 and TRBJ2-7; D is unresolved. Germline CDR1 and CDR2: SGHRS and YFSETQ. Trimming removed 0 bases at V and 6 bases at J, with 10 bases between. The CDR3 is 13 amino acids. Written as DNA, the CDR3 is TGCGCCAGCAGCTTGGGAGACCGGGCCGAGCAGTACTTC. Its protein is CASSLGDRAEQYF.

This clone was found once. Other DNA sequences from this sample encode an identical CDR3 as well. The chain combines TRBV15 with TRBJ2-7; 7 nucleotides line up with TRBD1. Trimming at V came to 3 bases and at J to 1 base, leaving 6 bases not matched to a gene. The CDR3 length is 15 residues. The germline V gene has CDR1 LNHNV and CDR2 YYDKDF (reference sequence). This chain's CDR3 is CATSSQRDRSYEQYF. DNA of the CDR3: TGTGCCACCAGCAGCCAACGGGACAGATCCTACGAGCAGTACTTC. The variable domain in full, completed from reference TRBV15 and TRBJ2-7, reads DAMVIQNPRYQVTQFGKPVTLSCSQTLNHNVMYWYQQKSSQAPKLLFHYYDKDFNNEADTPDNFQSRRPNTSFCFLDIRSPGLGDTAMYLCATSSQRDRSYEQYFGPGTRLTVT.

V gene TRBV6-1 combines with J gene TRBJ1-5; D remains unclear. Per the germline V gene, CDR1 is MNHNS and CDR2 is SASEGT. The CDR3 sequence is 11 residues long. The V and J ends lost 4 bases and 4 bases respectively, with 2 bases between them. This CDR3 is CASSGNQPQHF. The CDR3 DNA reads as TGTGCCAGCAGTGGGAATCAGCCCCAGCATTTT.

The chain couples TRBV27 to TRBJ1-2; a possible D gene is TRBD1 (6 bases). The germline CDR1 and CDR2 sequences are MNHEY and SMNVEV (reference sequence). The CDR3 has 15 residues. Between the trimmed V and J ends, which lost 6 bases and 2 bases, there was a span of 16 bases. In DNA form, the CDR3 reads TGTGCCAGCAGGCGATCCGGGACAAAGAACTATGGCTACACCTTC. The encoded protein is CASRRSGTKNYGYTF.

There are a few counts of this clone. This chain links TRBV29-1 with TRBJ2-1; 7 positions agree with TRBD1. This CDR3 has 14 amino acids. The germline V gene has CDR1 SQVTM and CDR2 ANQGSEA. Trimming cost V 7 bases and J 3 bases; bases outside gene matches: 9. The CDR3, as DNA: TGCAGCGCCAGAGACAGGGCGAACTACAATGAGCAGTTCTTC. It yields the protein CSARDRANYNEQFF.

The gene calls are TRBV29-1 and TRBJ1-1; D is ambiguous. Deletions cut 5 bases from V and 4 bases from J, with 17 bases between. Germline V gene lookup returns CDR1 SQVTM and CDR2 ANQGSEA. The CDR3 is made up of 14 amino acids. The DNA of the CDR3 is TGCAGCGTTCACCCTGAAATCCCGAGCACTGAAGCTTTCTTT. Translation: CSVHPEIPSTEAFF.

The rearrangement uses TRBV7-9 and TRBJ2-7, with D possibly matching TRBD1 (6 bases). V was trimmed by 5 bases and J by 4 bases, leaving 18 bases between them. The length of the CDR3 is 15 residues. Germline CDR1 SEHNR, CDR2 FQNEAQ (reference sequence). The CDR3 region has the DNA TGTGCCAGCAGCCCCCGAAATGACAGGAGGTACGAGCAGTACTTC. Its translation is CASSPRNDRRYEQYF. Variable domain in full (rest from reference TRBV7-9 and TRBJ2-7): DTGVSQNPRHKITKRGQNVTFRCDPISEHNRLYWYRQTLGQGPEFLTYFQNEAQLEKSRLLSDRFSAERPKGSFSTLEIQRTEQGDSAMYLCASSPRNDRRYEQYFGPGTRLTVT.

V usage is TRBV12-5 and J usage is TRBJ1-6; 7 positions match TRBD1. The germline gives CDR1 LGHNT, CDR2 FRNRAP. J was trimmed by 7 bases and V by 4 bases; bases with no gene match: 4. The CDR3 totals 14 residues. CDR3 DNA: TGTGCTAGTGGTTCGGGGACAGCAAATTCACCCCTCCACTTT. Protein product: CASGSGTANSPLHF.